This TCR beta chain emerged from a study of control samples from healthy donors and cancer patients (dated by TCRdb to about 2020). Libraries were prepared through the immunoSEQ multiplex PCR assay. The table comes from immuneACCESS by way of TCRdb, which keeps in-frame sequences with V and J called. Part of the clones is missing from these tables; in studies checked, under half for an unresolved V gene and the rest for unknown reasons. This sample gives just over 150,000 clones in total; approximately 90% of them show up just once. The top ten constitute around 12% of the sample. Taken from cysteine to phenylalanine, the CDR3 has 14 residues. The sequence is cut down to CDR3 DNA, 42 bases in frame from base 1. V is pruned by 7 bases and J by 3 bases, leaving 8 bases of the junction without a gene match. CDR1 and CDR2, per the germline V gene (reference sequence), are LGHDT and YNNKEL. A word on this clone: Its antigen has not been determined. No qualities accompany the bases; no much larger clone lies one base away.

The rearrangement joined TRBV3-1 (or the pseudogene TRBV3-2) to TRBJ1-1, with 7 middle bases fitting TRBD1. This TCR was sampled from a man aged 30-40 years in good health. The material sequenced was blood. The nucleotide sequence reads as follows: TGTGCCAGCACCCAGGGGGAGAGGGACACTGAAGCTTTCTTT. Translation gives CASTQGERDTEAFF.